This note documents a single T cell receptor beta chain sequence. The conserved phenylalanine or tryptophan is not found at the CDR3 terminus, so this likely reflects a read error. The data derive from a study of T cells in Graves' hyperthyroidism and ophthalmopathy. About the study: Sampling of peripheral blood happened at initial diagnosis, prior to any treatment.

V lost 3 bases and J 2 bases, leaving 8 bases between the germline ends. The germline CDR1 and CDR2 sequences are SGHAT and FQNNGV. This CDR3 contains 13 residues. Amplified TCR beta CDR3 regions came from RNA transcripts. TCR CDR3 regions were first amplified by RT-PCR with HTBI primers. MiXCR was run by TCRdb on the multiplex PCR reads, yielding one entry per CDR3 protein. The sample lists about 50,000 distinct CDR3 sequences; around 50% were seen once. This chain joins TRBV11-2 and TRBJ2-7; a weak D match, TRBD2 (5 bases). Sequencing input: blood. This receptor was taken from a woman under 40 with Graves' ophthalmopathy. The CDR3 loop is CASSLEEAYEQYL. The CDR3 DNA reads TGTGCCAGCAGCTTGGAGGAAGCCTACGAGCAGTACCTC.